The rows below give T cell receptor beta chains drawn from one sample of a study of identifying expanded T cells in peripheral blood. Assay: immunoSEQ multiplex PCR; the TCRdb copy retains only in-frame clones and omits some. The sample contains about 91,000 clones, 70% to 90% of which appear only once. Material: blood. These receptors originate from a person aged 18 to 75 in good health. The CDR3 runs from the conserved cysteine through the conserved F or W.

j_call v_call cdr3_aa
TRBJ2-2 TRBV28 CASTLSPGLEAGELFF
TRBJ2-7 TRBV27 CASRVRSSYEQYF
TRBJ2-6 TRBV5-1 CASSSGGAGANVLTF
TRBJ2-1 TRBV7-6 CASSLAGGPGYNEQFF
TRBJ2-1 TRBV7-9 CASSLEREGLGVVEQFF
TRBJ2-6 TRBV6-4 CASSVTGSGANVLTF
TRBJ2-1 TRBV11-1 CASSLEGQNEQFF
TRBJ1-1 TRBV6-1 CAGSMNTEAFF
TRBJ2-2 TRBV10-1 CASSESRTGRTGELFF
TRBJ1-6 TRBV18 CASSPGTGRYNSPLHF
TRBJ1-2 TRBV6-5 CASSSDRGRGYGYTF
TRBJ2-1 TRBV28 CASSSSRQGAYNEQFF
TRBJ2-5 TRBV7-2 CASSRDSQETQYF
TRBJ2-7 TRBV19 CASSSEALSYEQYF
TRBJ2-2 TRBV19 CASSIGTANTGELFF
TRBJ2-2 TRBV7-7 CASSLGNLNTGELFF
TRBJ1-3 TRBV11-2 CASRSAGSSGNTIYF
TRBJ2-3 TRBV19 CASRSGGDADTQYF
TRBJ1-5 TRBV5-6 CASSLGVFSNQPQHF
TRBJ1-6 TRBV11-3 CASSQNNPGTGHNSPLHF
TRBJ1-3 TRBV30 CAWTRWGGDFSGNTIYF
TRBJ2-2 TRBV5-4 CASSDGGGAYPGELFF
TRBJ2-1 TRBV7-3 CASSLKRSGGAEQFF
TRBJ1-6 TRBV9 CASSVRDSNSPLHF
TRBJ2-2 TRBV10-2 CASSARQGAGELFF
TRBJ2-5 TRBV28 CASSPAGGMETQYF
TRBJ1-4 TRBV10-2 CASSTGTAAPELFF
TRBJ1-4 TRBV6-6 CASTWGRTGTNEKLFF
TRBJ1-5 TRBV7-8 CASSLEVLGARGYSNQPQHF
TRBJ1-4 TRBV28 CASSLVLGAVVEKLFF
TRBJ2-2 TRBV7-6 CASSLGHDAGELFF
TRBJ2-7 TRBV9 CASSGGVQDYEQYF
TRBJ1-1 TRBV28 CASSRTGVNTEAFF
TRBJ2-2 TRBV9 CASSPGAGNTGELFF
TRBJ2-5 TRBV6-6 CASSYVRGRGETQYF
TRBJ2-2 TRBV29-1 CSVKDSTSNTGELFF
TRBJ2-3 TRBV19 CASSGTHPDTQYF
TRBJ1-4 TRBV2 CASSVGVEEKLFF
TRBJ2-7 TRBV4-1 CASSRGNPREAYEQYF
TRBJ1-1 TRBV7-2 CASSSRGGRINTEAFF
TRBJ2-3 TRBV10-3 CAIRNREEDTDTQYF
TRBJ1-5 TRBV19 CASSGGNQPQHF
TRBJ2-7 TRBV5-5 CASSLVGDQTYEQYF
TRBJ2-4 TRBV2 CARRKTGVAKNIQYF
TRBJ2-5 TRBV11-2 CASSLRQGLAQYF
TRBJ1-2 TRBV11-2 CASSPRDRYNYGYTF
TRBJ1-1 TRBV7-6 CASSFGENTEAFF
TRBJ1-6 TRBV5-6 CASTRQGSRINSPLHF
TRBJ2-2 TRBV9 CASSVGGELFF
TRBJ2-7 TRBV28 CASTLSGTGQYEQYF
TRBJ2-3 TRBV5-4 CASSLGSAGAGDTQYF
TRBJ2-1 TRBV9 CASSSSGAGVHEQFF
TRBJ1-3 TRBV10-3 CAIRERESSGNTIYF
TRBJ1-3 TRBV9 CASSVRAGGRNTIYF
TRBJ1-3 TRBV9 CASSVGSSWGVSGNTIYF
TRBJ2-3 TRBV5-1 CASSLEDRGDTQYF
TRBJ2-1 TRBV6-4 CASSDETSGGSNEQFF
TRBJ2-7 TRBV6-1 CASRDGYEQYF
TRBJ2-1 TRBV15 CATSRDRRQEQFF
TRBJ2-7 TRBV2 CASSGGQGPFYEQYF